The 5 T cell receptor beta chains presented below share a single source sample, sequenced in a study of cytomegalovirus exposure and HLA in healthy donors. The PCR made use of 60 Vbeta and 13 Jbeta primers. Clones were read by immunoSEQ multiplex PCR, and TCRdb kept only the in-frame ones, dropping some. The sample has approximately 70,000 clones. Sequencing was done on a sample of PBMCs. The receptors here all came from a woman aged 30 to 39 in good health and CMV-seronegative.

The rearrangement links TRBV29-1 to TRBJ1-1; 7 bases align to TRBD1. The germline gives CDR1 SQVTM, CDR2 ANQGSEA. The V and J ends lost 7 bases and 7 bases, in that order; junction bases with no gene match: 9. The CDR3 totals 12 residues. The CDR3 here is CSAFQGGHEAFF. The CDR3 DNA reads TGCAGCGCATTTCAGGGGGGACATGAAGCTTTCTTT.

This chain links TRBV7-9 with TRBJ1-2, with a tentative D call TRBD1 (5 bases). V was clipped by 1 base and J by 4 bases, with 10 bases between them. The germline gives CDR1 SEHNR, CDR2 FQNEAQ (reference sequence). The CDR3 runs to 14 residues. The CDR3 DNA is TGTGCCAGCAGCTTAGGTGACAGCTTCTATGGCTACACCTTC. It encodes CASSLGDSFYGYTF.

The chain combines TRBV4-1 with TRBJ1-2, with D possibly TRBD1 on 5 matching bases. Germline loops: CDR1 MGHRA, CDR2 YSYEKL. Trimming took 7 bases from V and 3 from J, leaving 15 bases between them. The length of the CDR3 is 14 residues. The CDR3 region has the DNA TGCGCCAGCACCGACAGCCTCGGGTACTATGGCTACACCTTC. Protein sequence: CASTDSLGYYGYTF.

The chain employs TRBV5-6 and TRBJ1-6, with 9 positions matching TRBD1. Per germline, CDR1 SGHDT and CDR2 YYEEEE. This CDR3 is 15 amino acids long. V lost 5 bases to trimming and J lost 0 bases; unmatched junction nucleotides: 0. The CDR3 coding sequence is TGTGCCAGCAGGGGACAGGGCTCCTATAATTCACCCCTCCACTTT. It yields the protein CASRGQGSYNSPLHF.

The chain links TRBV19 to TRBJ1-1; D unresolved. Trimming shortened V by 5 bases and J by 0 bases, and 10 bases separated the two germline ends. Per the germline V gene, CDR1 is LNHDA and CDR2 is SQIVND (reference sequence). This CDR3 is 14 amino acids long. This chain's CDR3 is CASSLVAMNTEAFF. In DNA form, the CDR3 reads TGTGCCAGTAGTCTCGTGGCCATGAACACTGAAGCTTTCTTT.